This T cell receptor beta chain was obtained from a study of OX40 agonist ivuxolimab in advanced cancers. The assay was immunoSEQ multiplex PCR, and TCRdb's table has in-frame clones only and misses some. The top ten clones hold roughly a tenth of a sample with about 73,000 clones, roughly 90% of them seen once. CDR1 and CDR2 (germline): SGHDN, FVKESK. This CDR3 has 16 amino acids. The V and J ends lost 0 bases and 8 bases respectively, with 19 bases between them. The TCR sequence derives from an adult with an advanced solid tumor such as melanoma, head and neck, liver or kidney cancer. The V call is TRBV14, the J call TRBJ1-2, with no clear D. The sample consisted of CD4+ or CD8+ T cells sorted from blood, taken in a trial of the OX40 agonist ivuxolimab. The CDR3 loop reads CASSQDLTSRRGGYTF. CDR3 DNA sequence: TGTGCCAGCAGCCAAGATCTGACCTCCCGCCGGGGAGGCTACACCTTC.